Listed below are T cell receptor beta chains from one sample, sequenced in a study of shared clonotypes between healthy human individuals. Assay used: immunoSEQ multiplex PCR; TCRdb lists only in-frame clones, some missing. The repertoire includes some 800,000 clones, 80% to 95% of them detected once, and nearly 25% sits in the top ten. Sequencing was done on a sample of naive CD8+ T cells sorted from blood. The receptor source for this set is a man aged 25 to 45 in good health. Each CDR3 is given with its conserved first and last residue. Each record gives: CDR3 DNA, CDR3 protein, J gene, V gene, D gene, clone size. A D gene is named only where the DNA matches it firmly. Expanded clones get a size class; other rows say once, few or many, or leave the size out.

DNA: TGTGCCAGCAGCCCGGGAGTGTATAAGGGTGAGCAGTTCTTC
CDR3: CASSPGVYKGEQFF
J: TRBJ2-1
V: TRBV5-8
D: .
size: .

DNA: TGTGCCATCACCATAGGGGCCAGCTCCTACGAGCAGTACTTC
CDR3: CAITIGASSYEQYF
J: TRBJ2-7
V: TRBV10-3
D: .
size: .

DNA: TGCAGCGTTGAAGATCGAGGAAACTATGGCTACACTTTC
CDR3: CSVEDRGNYGYTF
J: TRBJ1-2
V: TRBV29-1
D: .
size: .

DNA: TGTGCCAGCAGCTCGGGAGCCTCAGGGGTTACTAATGAAAAACTGTTTTTT
CDR3: CASSSGASGVTNEKLFF
J: TRBJ1-4
V: TRBV13
D: .
size: .

DNA: TGTGCCAGCACCAAGATCACAGGGTCGAATGAAAAACTGTTTTTT
CDR3: CASTKITGSNEKLFF
J: TRBJ1-4
V: TRBV7-9
D: .
size: .

DNA: TGTGCCAGCAGTCCAACGTCCTGGCCCCAGCATTTT
CDR3: CASSPTSWPQHF
J: TRBJ1-5
V: TRBV28
D: .
size: .

DNA: TGCGCCAGCAGCCTACGACAGGGAGGCGGCACCGGGGAGCTGTTTTTT
CDR3: CASSLRQGGGTGELFF
J: TRBJ2-2
V: TRBV5-1
D: .
size: .

DNA: TGTGCCAGCAGCGTAGGAATCGGCTCGGGGGTTTGGGACACTGAAGCTTTCTTT
CDR3: CASSVGIGSGVWDTEAFF
J: TRBJ1-1
V: TRBV9
D: .
size: .

DNA: TGTGCCAGCAGCTTCGGGCGGTTGAACACTGAAGCTTTCTTT
CDR3: CASSFGRLNTEAFF
J: TRBJ1-1
V: TRBV11-2
D: .
size: .

DNA: TGCGCCAGCAGCGAAACACAAGGGGGTCAGGTTCATCGTGAGCAGTTCTTC
CDR3: CASSETQGGQVHREQFF
J: TRBJ2-1
V: TRBV5-1
D: .
size: .

DNA: TGTGCCAGCAGCCAACTGCAGGGGATTGCAACTAATGAAAAACTGTTTTTT
CDR3: CASSQLQGIATNEKLFF
J: TRBJ1-4
V: TRBV7-9
D: .
size: .

DNA: TGTGCCAGCAGTTCCCGCTTATCGATGAGGAACACTGAAGCTTTCTTT
CDR3: CASSSRLSMRNTEAFF
J: TRBJ1-1
V: TRBV27
D: .
size: .

DNA: TGTGCCAGCAGCCTCCAAGGGGGAAACCACAATGAGCAGTTCTTC
CDR3: CASSLQGGNHNEQFF
J: TRBJ2-1
V: TRBV13
D: .
size: .

DNA: TGTGCCAGCAGCTCAGGACTAGCGGTACTCTACGAGCAGTACTTC
CDR3: CASSSGLAVLYEQYF
J: TRBJ2-7
V: TRBV7-9
D: TRBD2
size: .

DNA: TGTGCCAGCAGCTCCCCAGGCATTATGTACACTGAAGCTTTCTTT
CDR3: CASSSPGIMYTEAFF
J: TRBJ1-1
V: TRBV11-2
D: .
size: .

DNA: TGCAGCGTAGGACTAGCGGGAGCAGCAGATACGCAGTATTTT
CDR3: CSVGLAGAADTQYF
J: TRBJ2-3
V: TRBV29-1
D: TRBD2
size: once

DNA: TGTGCCAGCAAAGAGCGGGATGAGCAGTTCTTC
CDR3: CASKERDEQFF
J: TRBJ2-1
V: TRBV6-1
D: .
size: .

DNA: TGCAGCGTACCAATTTGGGGGGTAAGCTCCTACAATGAGCAGTTCTTC
CDR3: CSVPIWGVSSYNEQFF
J: TRBJ2-1
V: TRBV29-1
D: .
size: .

DNA: TGTGCCACCAGCAGAGATCATGGGGGTTCCTACGAGCAGTACTTC
CDR3: CATSRDHGGSYEQYF
J: TRBJ2-7
V: TRBV15
D: .
size: .

DNA: TGCAGTGCTAGGGACCTCTACGAGCAGTACTTC
CDR3: CSARDLYEQYF
J: TRBJ2-7
V: TRBV20-1
D: .
size: .

DNA: TGTGCCAGCAGTTCCATACTAGCGTCCAAAGAGACCCAGTACTTC
CDR3: CASSSILASKETQYF
J: TRBJ2-5
V: TRBV27
D: TRBD2
size: .

DNA: TGTGCCAGCAGCACAGCGGGAAACTACAATGAGCAGTTCTTC
CDR3: CASSTAGNYNEQFF
J: TRBJ2-1
V: TRBV27
D: TRBD2
size: .

DNA: TGCGCCAGCGCTAGCGGGGGGTTGGGCAATGAGCAGTTCTTC
CDR3: CASASGGLGNEQFF
J: TRBJ2-1
V: TRBV5-1
D: TRBD2
size: .

DNA: TGTGCCAGCAGCTTCCCCGATGGGACAGGGGCTGGGAATGAGCAGTTCTTC
CDR3: CASSFPDGTGAGNEQFF
J: TRBJ2-1
V: TRBV11-2
D: TRBD1
size: .

DNA: TGTGCCAGCAGCTTGAGCTCCTACGAGCAGTACTTC
CDR3: CASSLSSYEQYF
J: TRBJ2-7
V: TRBV13
D: .
size: .

DNA: TGTGCCAGCAGTTTAGGTTCCTCAGGAAGCAATCAGCCCCAGCATTTT
CDR3: CASSLGSSGSNQPQHF
J: TRBJ1-5
V: TRBV27
D: .
size: .

DNA: TGTGCCAGCACCCTCGGGGTAGCGGGACACAATGAGCAGTTCTTC
CDR3: CASTLGVAGHNEQFF
J: TRBJ2-1
V: TRBV27
D: TRBD2
size: .

DNA: TGTGCCAGCACGACAGGCACAAACTACGAGCAGTACTTC
CDR3: CASTTGTNYEQYF
J: TRBJ2-7
V: TRBV10-3
D: .
size: .

DNA: TGTGCCAGCAGCTCACAGCGCTCGAGGACTGAAGCTTTCTTT
CDR3: CASSSQRSRTEAFF
J: TRBJ1-1
V: TRBV7-8
D: .
size: once

DNA: TGCAGCGTTGAGCTGGTGGGCTCCGAAGAGACCCAGTACTTC
CDR3: CSVELVGSEETQYF
J: TRBJ2-5
V: TRBV29-1
D: .
size: .

DNA: TGTGCCATCACCCCGGAGAGCACAGATACGCAGTATTTT
CDR3: CAITPESTDTQYF
J: TRBJ2-3
V: TRBV10-3
D: .
size: .

DNA: TGTGCCAGCAGCTCCTGGGGGGCCGGGGAGCTGTTTTTT
CDR3: CASSSWGAGELFF
J: TRBJ2-2
V: TRBV9
D: .
size: .

DNA: TGTGCCAGCAGTGTCTTTGGCGGGGCCCCGTTCTTC
CDR3: CASSVFGGAPFF
J: TRBJ2-1
V: TRBV2
D: .
size: .

DNA: TGTGCCAGTAGTGCGAGCTTATATAGCAATCAGCCCCAGCATTTT
CDR3: CASSASLYSNQPQHF
J: TRBJ1-5
V: TRBV19
D: .
size: .

DNA: TGTGCCAGCAGCTTAGGACTAGCGGGAGCTTACCCCCAACAGTTCTTC
CDR3: CASSLGLAGAYPQQFF
J: TRBJ2-1
V: TRBV7-2
D: TRBD2
size: .

DNA: TGCGCCAGCAGTCAGACCGGGACAGAAAACACCGGGGAGCTGTTTTTT
CDR3: CASSQTGTENTGELFF
J: TRBJ2-2
V: TRBV5-1
D: TRBD1
size: .

DNA: TGTGCCAGCAGCTCGTTCGAAAATTACAATGAGCAGTTCTTC
CDR3: CASSSFENYNEQFF
J: TRBJ2-1
V: TRBV11-2
D: .
size: .

DNA: TGTGCCATCAGTGACGGGACACTACTCGCGGGAGGGAACAATGAGCAGTTCTTC
CDR3: CAISDGTLLAGGNNEQFF
J: TRBJ2-1
V: TRBV10-3
D: TRBD2
size: .

DNA: TGTGCCAGCAGTGAAGAGGAGTGGGATGGCTACACCTTC
CDR3: CASSEEEWDGYTF
J: TRBJ1-2
V: TRBV2
D: .
size: .

DNA: TGCGCCAGCCGCCATGATCTCAGCTCCTACAATGAGCAGTTCTTC
CDR3: CASRHDLSSYNEQFF
J: TRBJ2-1
V: TRBV5-1
D: .
size: .

DNA: TGTGCCAGCAGTGCTAGCGGGAGGCGCAGTGAGCAGTTCTTC
CDR3: CASSASGRRSEQFF
J: TRBJ2-1
V: TRBV21-1
D: .
size: .